This T cell receptor beta chain was retrieved from a study of blood T cell repertoires in COVID-19. The CDR3 has 13 residues. The germline gives CDR1 SNHLY, CDR2 FYNNEI. Trimming cost V 10 bases and J 3 bases; bases outside gene matches: 9. This clone came up once. In the original workflow: Estimated nucleated cell counts came from reference gene primer amplification. Repertoires were generated with immunoSEQ multiplex PCR, while TCRdb's copy carries only in-frame clones and drops some. From that table come the V and J calls and clone size; the DNA was used to work out D and trimming. This table has 180,000 or so clones, approximately 86% appearing once.

This TCR came from a woman of 80 years or more in a cohort sampled during active or convalescent COVID-19. Sequencing was done on a sample of peripheral blood. The J gene is TRBJ2-7, the V gene TRBV2; 7 bases align to TRBD1. The CDR3 DNA is TGTGCCATCCGGACAGGTCCCATCTACGAGCAGTACTTC. It encodes CAIRTGPIYEQYF.